A selection of T cell receptor beta chains follows, all from one sample in a study of blood T cell repertoires in COVID-19. Using immunoSEQ multiplex PCR, the repertoire was profiled, and TCRdb retains in-frame clones only, with some absent. The repertoire holds some 510,000 clones, around nine tenths seen once, with over 1.5% in the top ten. Sequenced: PBMCs or T cells enriched from blood (not recorded which). These receptors all stem from a woman between 40 and 50 years old who had recovered from COVID-19. Both conserved end residues are part of each CDR3. Each record gives: V gene, D gene, CDR3 length, J gene, clone size, CDR3 protein, CDR3 DNA. The D gene is left open where the match is weak. Rows give clone size only sometimes, using once, few, many, or a class for an expanded clone.

TRBV7-2	NA	15	TRBJ1-6	NA	CASSARTAIHSPLHF	TGTGCCAGCAGCGCGAGGACAGCCATCCATTCACCCCTCCACTTT
TRBV7-2	NA	15	TRBJ1-5	NA	CASSVITGRGQPQHF	TGTGCCAGCAGCGTAATCACAGGGAGGGGACAGCCCCAGCATTTT
TRBV5-6	TRBD1	15	TRBJ1-4	NA	CASSLGQAWGEKLFF	TGTGCCAGCAGTTTGGGACAGGCCTGGGGGGAAAAACTGTTTTTT
TRBV6-2/TRBV6-3	NA	16	TRBJ2-3	NA	CASSYSKSLRTDTQYF	TGTGCCAGCAGTTACTCGAAGTCACTACGCACAGATACGCAGTATTTT
TRBV5-1	NA	14	TRBJ1-1	NA	CASSLESGDTEAFF	TGCGCCAGCAGCTTGGAAAGCGGGGACACTGAAGCTTTCTTT
TRBV6-2/TRBV6-3	TRBD2	15	TRBJ2-7	NA	CASSPGLAVGYEQYF	TGTGCCAGCAGCCCGGGACTAGCGGTGGGCTACGAGCAGTACTTC
TRBV5-4	TRBD1	15	TRBJ1-2	NA	CASSGGTGSFYGYTF	TGTGCCAGCAGCGGGGGGACAGGGTCATTCTATGGCTACACCTTC
TRBV18	NA	13	TRBJ2-7	NA	CASSPLATYEQYF	TGTGCCAGCTCACCACTAGCGACCTACGAGCAGTACTTC
TRBV3-1/TRBV3-2	TRBD2	14	TRBJ2-2	once	CASGLALNTGELFF	TGTGCCAGCGGACTAGCGTTGAACACCGGGGAGCTGTTTTTT
TRBV30	NA	18	TRBJ1-2	NA	CAWSVPPLGRGEVGGYTF	TGTGCCTGGAGTGTACCCCCCCTGGGCAGGGGCGAAGTTGGTGGCTACACCTTC
TRBV18	TRBD1	15	TRBJ1-2	NA	CASSPTGQGNYGYTF	TGTGCCAGCTCACCAACAGGACAGGGGAATTATGGCTACACCTTC
TRBV7-9	TRBD1	18	TRBJ2-3	NA	CASSRLTGTASSTDTQYF	TGTGCCAGCAGCCGTCTCACCGGGACAGCTTCTAGCACAGATACGCAGTATTTT
TRBV7-8	NA	15	TRBJ1-2	NA	CASSLAGVPDYGYTF	TGTGCCAGCAGCTTAGCGGGAGTGCCAGACTATGGCTACACCTTC
TRBV7-9	TRBD1	15	TRBJ2-5	few	CASSIGQGGEETQYF	TGTGCCAGCAGCATCGGACAGGGAGGTGAGGAGACCCAGTACTTC
TRBV29-1	TRBD1	13	TRBJ2-1	NA	CSVERDRYNEQFF	TGCAGCGTTGAGAGGGACAGGTACAATGAGCAGTTCTTC
TRBV3-1/TRBV3-2	NA	15	TRBJ1-2	once	CASSQVWGKGGDYTF	TGTGCCAGCAGCCAAGTGTGGGGGAAGGGAGGTGACTACACCTTC
TRBV2	TRBD2	16	TRBJ2-3	NA	CASSEGSGNPPDTQYF	TGTGCCAGCAGTGAAGGTAGCGGGAATCCCCCAGATACGCAGTATTTT
TRBV4-1	NA	15	TRBJ1-2	NA	CASSQEGGRMDGYTF	TGCGCCAGCAGCCAAGAGGGAGGGAGGATGGATGGCTACACCTTC
TRBV30	TRBD2	16	TRBJ2-5	NA	CAWSVLPAGVGETQYF	TGTGCCTGGAGTGTACTCCCAGCGGGAGTAGGAGAGACCCAGTACTTC
TRBV4-3	TRBD2	17	TRBJ2-7	NA	CASSQLAGGPSGYEQYF	TGCGCCAGCAGCCAACTAGCGGGAGGGCCCAGTGGTTACGAGCAGTACTTC
TRBV4-1	TRBD1	17	TRBJ2-7	NA	CASSQQQGTGVILEQYF	TGCGCCAGCAGCCAACAGCAGGGGACAGGGGTAATTCTCGAGCAGTACTTC
TRBV11-3	NA	14	TRBJ2-5	NA	CASSLALVSETQYF	TGTGCCAGCAGCTTAGCTCTAGTGTCGGAGACCCAGTACTTC
TRBV10-3	NA	14	TRBJ1-2	once	CAISEGQGQVGYTF	TGTGCCATCAGTGAGGGGCAGGGGCAGGTCGGCTACACCTTC
TRBV4-3	TRBD2	17	TRBJ2-1	NA	CASSQDSASGSYNEQFF	TGCGCCAGCAGCCAAGATTCGGCTAGCGGGAGTTACAATGAGCAGTTCTTC
TRBV4-3	TRBD2	14	TRBJ2-3	NA	CASSTRLAGDTQYF	TGCGCCAGCAGCACCCGACTAGCGGGAGATACGCAGTATTTT
TRBV10-3	NA	13	TRBJ1-1	NA	CAITGALNTEAFF	TGTGCCATCACAGGTGCTCTGAACACTGAAGCTTTCTTT
TRBV25-1	TRBD2	16	TRBJ2-7	NA	CASSGTSSGSSREQYF	TGTGCCAGCAGTGGAACATCTAGCGGGAGCAGTCGCGAGCAGTACTTC
TRBV19	TRBD1	16	TRBJ1-5	NA	CASSMEGQGYNQPQHF	TGTGCCAGTAGTATGGAGGGACAGGGATACAATCAGCCCCAGCATTTT
TRBV9	NA	15	TRBJ2-3	NA	CASSPSVARTDTQYF	TGTGCCAGCAGCCCCTCCGTCGCCCGGACAGATACGCAGTATTTT
TRBV3-1/TRBV3-2	NA	12	TRBJ1-6	NA	CASSPSGGGLHF	TGTGCCAGCAGCCCATCAGGTGGCGGGCTCCACTTT
TRBV5-1	TRBD1	18	TRBJ1-4	NA	CASSGGQGSPRTNEKLFF	TGCGCCAGCAGCGGAGGACAGGGGTCGCCTAGGACTAATGAAAAACTGTTTTTT
TRBV28	NA	14	TRBJ2-1	once	CATVSFNKINEQFF	TGTGCCACCGTTAGCTTTAACAAGATCAATGAGCAGTTCTTC